The rows below give T cell receptor beta chains drawn from one sample of a study of shared clonotypes between healthy human individuals. Profiling relied on immunoSEQ multiplex PCR, and the TCRdb table lists in-frame clones only, not all of them. The top ten hold approximately 1.2% of the sample, which has 1.5 million to 2.5 million clones, over 85% seen once. Sequencing was performed on naive CD8+ T cells sorted from blood. The receptors shown here come from a man aged 18 to 35 in good health. Both conserved end residues are part of each CDR3.

j_call | v_call | cdr3_aa
TRBJ1-5 | TRBV10-3 | CAISESGIQRGNQPQHF
TRBJ2-2 | TRBV27 | CASSFSSWLERGTGELFF
TRBJ1-5 | TRBV6-9 | CASSWDSRNQPQHF
TRBJ2-1 | TRBV7-9 | CASSFPGVGNEQFF
TRBJ1-4 | TRBV27 | CASSPGQDQNEKLFF
TRBJ2-3 | TRBV27 | CASSPLRVGGTDTQYF
TRBJ1-1 | TRBV28 | CASSHMGVEAFF
TRBJ2-1 | TRBV29-1 | CSVAGTALTEQFF
TRBJ1-1 | TRBV6-4 | CASSDGGTEAFF
TRBJ2-7 | TRBV9 | CASSVGSGFNEQYF
TRBJ2-7 | TRBV18 | CASSPSKGQGVYEQYF
TRBJ1-1 | TRBV6-1 | CASSEGRGNTEAFF
TRBJ1-1 | TRBV29-1 | CSVTPRTGNTEAFF
TRBJ2-6 | TRBV7-2 | CARGGGPRSGANVLTF
TRBJ1-6 | TRBV7-9 | CASSPGGAADSPLHF
TRBJ2-1 | TRBV6-1 | CASNDVYNEQFF
TRBJ1-1 | TRBV19 | CASSMETGNTEAFF
TRBJ2-1 | TRBV30 | CAWGQGKQFF
TRBJ2-3 | TRBV9 | CASSVDGRGTDTQYF
TRBJ1-2 | TRBV27 | CASSFTATYGYTF
TRBJ2-5 | TRBV19 | CASSPSGSRLETQYF
TRBJ1-1 | TRBV7-9 | CASSLADSMNTEAFF
TRBJ2-3 | TRBV19 | CASSSIGTDTQYF
TRBJ2-7 | TRBV28 | CASSSPEEWSPYEQYF
TRBJ2-2 | TRBV27 | CASSPPSGELFF
TRBJ2-3 | TRBV7-9 | CASSLTSGTGEYF
TRBJ1-6 | TRBV28 | CASSFGIVGSPLHF
TRBJ2-7 | TRBV27 | CASSLSGGSYEQYF
TRBJ2-7 | TRBV9 | CASSAGGVNEQYF
TRBJ2-7 | TRBV7-9 | CASSWDGSYEQYF
TRBJ1-1 | TRBV29-1 | CSVVDPGHTEAFF
TRBJ1-2 | TRBV30 | CAAVGGGNGYTF
TRBJ2-7 | TRBV7-9 | CASSSRTYEQYF
TRBJ1-1 | TRBV27 | CASSKISGDTEAFF
TRBJ2-7 | TRBV9 | CASSVDGAPSYEQYF
TRBJ1-1 | TRBV5-8 | CASSLESDNTEAFF
TRBJ1-2 | TRBV29-1 | CSVPDPDPSRVGYTF
TRBJ2-7 | TRBV7-6 | CASSLGQGTSYEQYF
TRBJ1-1 | TRBV7-2 | CASSSRLDLGNEAFF
TRBJ2-1 | TRBV10-1 | CASSARPVAGEYNEQFF
TRBJ1-6 | TRBV2 | CASLDSIAGGSPLHF